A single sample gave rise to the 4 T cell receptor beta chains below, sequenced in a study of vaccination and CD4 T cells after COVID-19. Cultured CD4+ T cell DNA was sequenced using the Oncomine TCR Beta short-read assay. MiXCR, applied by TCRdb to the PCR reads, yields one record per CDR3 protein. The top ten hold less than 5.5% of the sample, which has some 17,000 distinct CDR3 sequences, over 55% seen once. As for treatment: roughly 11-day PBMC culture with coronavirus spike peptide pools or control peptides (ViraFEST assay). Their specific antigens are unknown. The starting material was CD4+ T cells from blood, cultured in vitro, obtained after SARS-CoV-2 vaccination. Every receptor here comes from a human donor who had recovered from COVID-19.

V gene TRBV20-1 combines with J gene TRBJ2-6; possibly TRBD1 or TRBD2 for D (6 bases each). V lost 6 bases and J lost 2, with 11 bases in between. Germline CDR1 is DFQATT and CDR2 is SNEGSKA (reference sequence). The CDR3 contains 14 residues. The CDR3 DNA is TGCAGTGCAAAAAGGGGGGCTGGGGCCAACGTCCTGACTTTC. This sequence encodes CSAKRGAGANVLTF.

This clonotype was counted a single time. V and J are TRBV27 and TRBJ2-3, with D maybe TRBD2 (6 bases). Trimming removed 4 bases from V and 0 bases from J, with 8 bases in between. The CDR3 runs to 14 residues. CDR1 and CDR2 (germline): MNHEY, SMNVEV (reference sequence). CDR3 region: CASSSSGSTDTQYF. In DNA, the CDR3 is TGTGCCAGCAGTTCAAGCGGGAGCACAGATACGCAGTATTTT.

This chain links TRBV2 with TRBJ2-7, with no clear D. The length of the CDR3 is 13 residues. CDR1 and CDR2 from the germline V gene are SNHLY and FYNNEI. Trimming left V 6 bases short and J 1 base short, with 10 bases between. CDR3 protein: CASRRDESYEQYF. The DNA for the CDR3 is TGTGCCAGCAGGAGAGATGAGTCCTACGAGCAGTACTTC.

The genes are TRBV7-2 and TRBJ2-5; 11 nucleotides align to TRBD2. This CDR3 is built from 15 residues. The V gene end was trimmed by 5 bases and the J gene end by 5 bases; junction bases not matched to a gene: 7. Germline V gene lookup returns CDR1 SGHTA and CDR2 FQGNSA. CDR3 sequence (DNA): TGTGCCAGCAGCCGCACTAGCGGGAGCGTGGAGACCCAGTACTTC. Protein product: CASSRTSGSVETQYF.